The 10 T cell receptor beta chains in this list originate from one sample, sequenced in a study of OX40 agonist ivuxolimab in advanced cancers. TCRdb keeps only in-frame clones here, not all; method: immunoSEQ multiplex PCR. The sample consists of 20,000 to 25,000 clones, about 86% of them appearing once. Sequenced material: CD4+ or CD8+ T cells sorted from blood, taken in a trial of the OX40 agonist ivuxolimab. All receptors derive from an adult with an advanced solid tumor such as melanoma, head and neck, liver or kidney cancer.

The chain carries TRBV27 and TRBJ2-7; D tentatively reads TRBD1 or TRBD2 (5 bases each). Germline CDR1 reads MNHEY; CDR2 reads SMNVEV (reference sequence). With 5 bases removed from V and 2 bases from J, the gap between germline ends came to 10 bases. CDR3 size: 13 residues. CDR3 loop: CASSRDVAYEQYF. The CDR3 coding sequence is TGTGCCAGCAGTAGGGACGTTGCCTACGAGCAGTACTTC.

The chain recombines TRBV10-3 with TRBJ2-1; TRBD2 aligns across 8 bases. The CDR3 has 17 residues. V dropped 0 bases and J dropped 4; count of bases not matched to a gene: 8. The germline V gene has CDR1 ENHRY and CDR2 SYGVKD. DNA of the CDR3: TGTGCCATCAGTGAGTCGGGCAATAGCGGGGAATACAATGAGCAGTTCTTC. Residues: CAISESGNSGEYNEQFF.

The V gene is TRBV11-2, the J gene TRBJ2-7, with TRBD1 matching 8 bases. This CDR3 has 17 amino acids. The V and J ends lost 3 bases and 2 bases, in that order; junction bases with no gene match: 12. Germline CDR1 is SGHAT and CDR2 is FQNNGV. CDR3 bases: TGTGCCAGCAGCTTTTTTGGGCCGGGACAGGAACCCTACGAGCAGTACTTC. This codes for CASSFFGPGQEPYEQYF.

The J gene is TRBJ2-7, the V gene TRBV7-2; 9 nucleotides match TRBD2. The CDR3 consists of 14 residues. Unmatched junction bases numbered 3, after V lost 1 base and J lost 5 bases. CDR1 and CDR2 from the germline V gene are SGHTA and FQGNSA. The CDR3 nucleotides are TGTGCCAGCAGCTTAGGCGGGGGGGGCCACGAGCAGTACTTC. It yields the protein CASSLGGGGHEQYF.

This chain uses TRBV7-9 with TRBJ2-3; D not resolved. The germline V and J ends were trimmed by 5 bases and 7 bases, with 13 bases remaining between them. Germline CDR1 SEHNR, CDR2 FQNEAQ (reference sequence). The CDR3 runs 13 residues. CDR3 in amino acids: CASSTLLEYTQYF. As DNA, the CDR3 is TGTGCCAGCAGCACCCTCCTAGAGTATACGCAGTATTTT.

This chain connects TRBV30 to TRBJ2-1; tentatively, D is TRBD2 (6 bases). V lost 3 bases and J lost 9, with 12 bases in between. There are 12 residues in the CDR3. Germline CDR1 is GTSNPN and CDR2 is SVGIG (reference sequence). CDR3 bases: TGTGCCTGGAGCCCAGGGAGGATTGAGCAGTTCTTC. It specifies CAWSPGRIEQFF.

The chain has TRBV4-1 and TRBJ2-7; 7 bases agree with TRBD1. The V and J ends lost 3 bases and 7 bases, in that order; junction bases with no gene match: 9. This CDR3 comprises 14 residues. Germline CDR1 and CDR2: MGHRA and YSYEKL. In DNA form, the CDR3 reads TGCGCCAGCAGCCAGGCGGACAGGACGGGGGAGCAGTACTTC. Protein sequence: CASSQADRTGEQYF.

The chain joins TRBV19 to TRBJ2-6; D call uncertain. The germline V gene encodes CDR1 LNHDA and CDR2 SQIVND (reference sequence). The CDR3 has 12 residues. Trimming left V 10 bases short and J 1 base short, with 5 bases between. The CDR3 DNA follows: TGTGCCACCTTTTCTGGGGCCAACGTCCTGACTTTC. Residues: CATFSGANVLTF.

This rearrangement joins TRBV7-3 to TRBJ2-1; 13 bases map to TRBD2. Germline loops: CDR1 SGHTA, CDR2 FQGTGA. The length of the CDR3 is 16 residues. The ends lost 4 bases at V and 4 bases at J; junction bases unmatched: 4. CDR3 amino acids: CASSSGTSGEYNEQFF. DNA for the CDR3: TGTGCCAGCAGCTCCGGGACTAGCGGGGAGTACAATGAGCAGTTCTTC.

The chain links TRBV19 to TRBJ2-7; 8 nucleotides agree with TRBD2. CDR3 length equals 15 residues. The germline gives CDR1 LNHDA, CDR2 SQIVND (reference sequence). Losses at the gene ends were 2 bases for V and 0 bases for J; bases not matched to a gene: 3. The CDR3 here is CASSILSGSSYEQYF. The CDR3 DNA reads TGTGCCAGTAGTATACTCAGCGGGAGCTCCTACGAGCAGTACTTC.